A selection of T cell receptor beta chains follows, all from one sample in a study of blood T cell repertoires in COVID-19. Data came from immunoSEQ multiplex PCR; TCRdb stores just in-frame clones and leaves some out. The profile shows some 390,000 clones, 70% to 90% of them singletons. Source material: peripheral blood. These receptors originate from a woman aged 35 to 49 with COVID-19, enrolled during active disease. Both conserved end residues are part of each CDR3. A D gene is named only where the DNA matches it firmly. Some rows mark clone size as missing; the rest say once, few, many or name a class of expanded clone.

DNA,CDR3,D,size,V,J
TGTGCCAGTAGTTCTCCGACAGGGTGGGAAAAACTGTTTTTT,CASSSPTGWEKLFF,TRBD1,few,TRBV19,TRBJ1-4
TGTGCCACCAGCAGAGATGTACAAGGGGATCAGCCCCAGCATTTT,CATSRDVQGDQPQHF,.,.,TRBV15,TRBJ1-5
TGTGCCAGCAGCACCTCGGACAGGGGCCTTTCATACGAGCAGTACTTC,CASSTSDRGLSYEQYF,TRBD1,.,TRBV28,TRBJ2-7
TGTGCCAGCAGTAAGATCGGACAGGGGGCGTTTACTTTCGGGGAGCTGTTTTTT,CASSKIGQGAFTFGELFF,TRBD1,.,TRBV9,TRBJ2-2
TGTGCCAGCAGCCGCCCGCTAGCGGGGGGAACAGATACGCAGTATTTT,CASSRPLAGGTDTQYF,TRBD2,once,TRBV3-1/TRBV3-2,TRBJ2-3
TGCGCCAGCAGCTTGGTTGTACAAGAGACCCAGTACTTC,CASSLVVQETQYF,.,once,TRBV5-1,TRBJ2-5
TGTGCCAGCTACTTCAGTGGGGCATCCACAGGCGATACGCAGTATTTT,CASYFSGASTGDTQYF,.,.,TRBV18,TRBJ2-3
TGTGCCTGTTCCCCAGAAAACTATGGCTACACCTTC,CACSPENYGYTF,.,once,TRBV30,TRBJ1-2
TGTGCCAGCTCCTCCCTTGTGCACAGGGTAGGGACTGAAGCTTTCTTT,CASSSLVHRVGTEAFF,.,.,TRBV18,TRBJ1-1
TGCGCCAGCAGCCGGGAACAGGGATCTGGAAACACCATATATTTT,CASSREQGSGNTIYF,.,.,TRBV5-1,TRBJ1-3
TGTGCCACCAGCGATCAACTAGCGGGGGGCCAAGAGACCCAGTACTTC,CATSDQLAGGQETQYF,TRBD2,.,TRBV24-1,TRBJ2-5
TGTGCCAGCAGTCGAGCTTCAGGGAAAACCATATATTTT,CASSRASGKTIYF,.,.,TRBV27,TRBJ1-3
TGTGCCAGCAGGAGAAACTACGAGCAGTACTTC,CASRRNYEQYF,.,.,TRBV27,TRBJ2-7
TGTGCCACGAAAGGACAGCAGAATAATTCACCCCTCCACTTT,CATKGQQNNSPLHF,.,.,TRBV19,TRBJ1-6
TGTGCCAGCAGTTATGCGGGACCTTCCAATGAGCAGTTCTTC,CASSYAGPSNEQFF,.,.,TRBV28,TRBJ2-1
TGTGCCAGCAGCCCCCTGGGGGAGGGCTCACCCCTCCACTTT,CASSPLGEGSPLHF,.,.,TRBV4-2,TRBJ1-6
TGCGCCAGCAGCTTACTAGCGGGCGCTCTCAATGAGCAGTTCTTC,CASSLLAGALNEQFF,TRBD2,.,TRBV5-1,TRBJ2-1
TGTGCCAGTAGTATCAGGGGGGAAAGGACTTTCTTT,CASSIRGERTFF,TRBD1,.,TRBV19,TRBJ1-1
TGTGCCAGCGGGCTTCTTACTGGAAACACCATATATTTT,CASGLLTGNTIYF,.,.,TRBV6-5,TRBJ1-3
TGTGCCAGCAGCCGTGGACAGGGTTACGAGCAGTACTTC,CASSRGQGYEQYF,TRBD1,.,TRBV7-3,TRBJ2-7
TGTGCCAGCAGCCGAGGGACAGAAAACACTGAAGCTTTCTTT,CASSRGTENTEAFF,TRBD1,.,TRBV5-5,TRBJ1-1
TGTGCCAGCAGTTTGTCCCCAGACAGGAGCTCCTACAATGAGCAGTTCTTC,CASSLSPDRSSYNEQFF,.,.,TRBV28,TRBJ2-1
TGTGCCAGCAGTTTTAGTCGCACTGAAGCTTTCTTT,CASSFSRTEAFF,.,once,TRBV28,TRBJ1-1
TGTGCCAGCAGCTTAAGGGGGGTGACGGGTGAAGCTTTCTTT,CASSLRGVTGEAFF,.,.,TRBV7-3,TRBJ1-1
TGCGCCAGCAGCCAAGTGGGCCGGGAGTGGCGCGGGGCGGGGGGAGAGACCCAGTACTTC,CASSQVGREWRGAGGETQYF,TRBD2,once,TRBV4-1,TRBJ2-5
TGCGCCAGCAGCCCCAGGGACAGGGGAACCGGGGAGCTGTTTTTT,CASSPRDRGTGELFF,TRBD1,once,TRBV5-1,TRBJ2-2
TGCGCCAGCAGCGCGCAGATGGGACAGGGCTACGAGCAGTACTTC,CASSAQMGQGYEQYF,TRBD1,.,TRBV5-1,TRBJ2-7
TGCAGTGCGACGGGGGGCTACACCTTC,CSATGGYTF,.,.,TRBV20-1,TRBJ1-2
TGTGCCAGCAGCAACTCCGCGGGAGCGGTCTACAATGAGCAGTTCTTC,CASSNSAGAVYNEQFF,TRBD2,.,TRBV7-3,TRBJ2-1
TGTGCCAGCTCACCAGCCCTGGACAGACGGGCTGAAGCTTTCTTT,CASSPALDRRAEAFF,.,few,TRBV18,TRBJ1-1
TGTGCTAGCAGCTCAACTAGCGGGCCCTACAATGAGCAGTTCTTC,CASSSTSGPYNEQFF,TRBD2,.,TRBV7-7,TRBJ2-1
TGTGCCAGCAGCTTACAGGGCACCTATGGCTACACCTTC,CASSLQGTYGYTF,.,.,TRBV7-3,TRBJ1-2